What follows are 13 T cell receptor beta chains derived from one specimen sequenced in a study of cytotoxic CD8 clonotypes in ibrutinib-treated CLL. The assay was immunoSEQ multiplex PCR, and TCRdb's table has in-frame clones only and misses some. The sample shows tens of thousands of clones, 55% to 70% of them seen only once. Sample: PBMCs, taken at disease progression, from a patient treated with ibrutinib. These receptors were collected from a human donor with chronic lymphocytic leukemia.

CDR3 coding DNA: TGTGCCAGCAGCTTAGGTGTGGGCTCCCAAGAGACCCAGTACTTC. This translates into CASSLGVGSQETQYF. The chain joins TRBV7-7 to TRBJ2-5; D gene uncertain. The V gene lost 1 base and the J gene lost 1 base, with 10 bases spanning the gap. The CDR3 runs to 15 residues. CDR1 and CDR2 (germline): SSHAT, FNYEAQ (reference sequence).

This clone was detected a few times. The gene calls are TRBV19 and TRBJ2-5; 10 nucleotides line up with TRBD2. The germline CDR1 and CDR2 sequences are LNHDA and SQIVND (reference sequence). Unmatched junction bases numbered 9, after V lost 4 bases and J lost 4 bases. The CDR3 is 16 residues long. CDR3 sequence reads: CASSTSGTSDVETQYF. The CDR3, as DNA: TGTGCCAGTAGTACTAGCGGGACTAGCGATGTAGAGACCCAGTACTTC.

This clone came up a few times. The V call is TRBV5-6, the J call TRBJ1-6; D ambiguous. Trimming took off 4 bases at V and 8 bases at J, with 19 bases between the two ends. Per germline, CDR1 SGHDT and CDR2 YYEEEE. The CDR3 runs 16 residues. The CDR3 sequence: CASSPHRHSSDSPLHF. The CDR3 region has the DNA TGTGCCAGCAGCCCCCACCGACATTCAAGCGATTCACCCCTCCACTTT.

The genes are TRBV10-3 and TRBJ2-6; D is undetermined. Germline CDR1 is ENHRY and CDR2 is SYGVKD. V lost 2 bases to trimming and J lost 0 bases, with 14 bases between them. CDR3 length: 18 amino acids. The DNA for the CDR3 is TGTGCCATCAGTGAGACCTTAACTTCGAACTCTGGGGCCAACGTCCTGACTTTC. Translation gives CAISETLTSNSGANVLTF.

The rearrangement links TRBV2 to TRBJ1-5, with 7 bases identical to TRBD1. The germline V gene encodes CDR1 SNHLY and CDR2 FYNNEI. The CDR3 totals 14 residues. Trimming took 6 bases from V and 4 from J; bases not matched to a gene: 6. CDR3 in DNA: TGTGCCAGCAGAGACAGGGACAATAATCAGCCCCAGCATTTT. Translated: CASRDRDNNQPQHF. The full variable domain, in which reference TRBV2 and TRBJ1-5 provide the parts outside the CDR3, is EPEVTQTPSHQVTQMGQEVILRCVPISNHLYFYWYRQILGQKVEFLVSFYNNEISEKSEIFDDQFSVERPDGSNFTLKIRSTKLEDSAMYFCASRDRDNNQPQHFGDGTRLSIL.

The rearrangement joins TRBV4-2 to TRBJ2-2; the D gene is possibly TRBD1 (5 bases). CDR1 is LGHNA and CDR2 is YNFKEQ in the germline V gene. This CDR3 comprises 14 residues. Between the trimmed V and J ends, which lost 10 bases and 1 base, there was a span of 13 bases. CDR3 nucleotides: TGTGCCAACCCCCAGGGTAGGAACACCGGGGAGCTGTTTTTT. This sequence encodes CANPQGRNTGELFF.

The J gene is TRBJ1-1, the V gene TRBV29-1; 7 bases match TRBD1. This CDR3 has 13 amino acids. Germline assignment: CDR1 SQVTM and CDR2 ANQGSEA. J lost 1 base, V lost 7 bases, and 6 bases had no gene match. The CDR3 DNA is TGCAGCGCCCGCCGACAGGGGAACACTGAAGCTTTCTTT. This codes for CSARRQGNTEAFF.

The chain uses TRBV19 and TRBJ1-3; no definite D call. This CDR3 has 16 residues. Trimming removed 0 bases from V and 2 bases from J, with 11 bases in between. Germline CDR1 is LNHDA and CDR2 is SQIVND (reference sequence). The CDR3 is CASSIEDLWTGNTIYF. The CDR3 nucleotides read TGTGCCAGTAGTATAGAGGACCTCTGGACTGGAAACACCATATATTTT.

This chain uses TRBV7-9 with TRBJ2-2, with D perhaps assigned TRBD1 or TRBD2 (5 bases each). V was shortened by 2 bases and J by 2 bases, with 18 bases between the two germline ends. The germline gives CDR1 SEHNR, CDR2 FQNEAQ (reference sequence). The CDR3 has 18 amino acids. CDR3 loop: CASSLSYSRGFNTGELFF. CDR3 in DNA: TGTGCCAGCAGCTTATCGTATTCTCGGGGCTTCAACACCGGGGAGCTGTTTTTT.

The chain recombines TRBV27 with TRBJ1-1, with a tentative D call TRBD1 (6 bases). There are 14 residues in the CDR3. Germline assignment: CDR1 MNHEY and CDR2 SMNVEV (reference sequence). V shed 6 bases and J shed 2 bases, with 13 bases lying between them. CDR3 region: CASSPRGGNTEAFF. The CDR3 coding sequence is TGTGCCAGCAGCCCTAGGGGGGGTAACACTGAAGCTTTCTTT.

The CDR3 DNA reads TGCGCCAGCAGCTCCAACCAGGGGAGAGTATCCGAGCAGTACTTC. Translated: CASSSNQGRVSEQYF. This chain links TRBV5-1 with TRBJ2-7; D is possibly TRBD1 (6 bases). The CDR3 runs to 15 residues. The germline V gene has CDR1 SGHRS and CDR2 YFSETQ. V was trimmed by 3 bases and J by 6 bases, leaving 19 bases between them.

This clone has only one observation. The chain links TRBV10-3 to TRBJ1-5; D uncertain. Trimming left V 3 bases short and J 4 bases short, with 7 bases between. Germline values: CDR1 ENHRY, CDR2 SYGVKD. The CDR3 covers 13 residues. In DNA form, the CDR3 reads TGTGCCATCAGTGAAGAGGGAAATCAGCCCCAGCATTTT. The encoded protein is CAISEEGNQPQHF.

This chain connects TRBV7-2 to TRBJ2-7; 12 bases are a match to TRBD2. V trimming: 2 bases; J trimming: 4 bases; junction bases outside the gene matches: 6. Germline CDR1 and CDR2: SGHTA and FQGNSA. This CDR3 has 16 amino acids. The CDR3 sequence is CASSLSTSGGRYEQYF. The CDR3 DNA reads TGTGCCAGCAGCTTATCGACTAGCGGGGGTCGGTACGAGCAGTACTTC.